This T cell receptor beta chain was identified during a study of T cell repertoires in cytomegalovirus infection (dated by TCRdb to the late 2010s). Regarding the research as a whole: Alongside well-studied HLA-B-restricted epitopes, the peptide stimulations were aimed at recently identified HLA-C-restricted CMV epitopes, whose presentation resists viral immunomodulation. Donor HLA type was relevant to the analysis, as public TCR beta signatures indicated carriage of CMV infection together with the matching HLA type. General findings and caveats noted by the study authors: In the ex vivo response, HLA-C-restricted CMV-specific TCR beta clonotypes were dominant, and in two of eight donors the single most frequent clonotype came from this HLA-C-restricted group. Cumulative frequency of public TCR beta family members discriminated carriers of CMV infection plus the relevant HLA type in this cohort and an independent approximately 350-donor cohort.

The instrument given in TCRdb is Illumina HiSeq 1500. TCRdb trimmed the raw reads at Q25, called clones with MiXCR and kept productive beta chains. CDR3 protein sequences are deduplicated, and each keeps its most common genes and DNA. This sample comprises about 220,000 distinct CDR3 sequences, around 40% of them detected only once. The ten biggest clones cover approximately 59% of the sample. Per the germline V gene, SGHVS is the CDR1 and FQNEAQ is the CDR2. V trim: 8 bases; J trim: 0 bases; unmatched bases: 5. The CDR3 covers 15 residues, taking in both the cysteine and the phenylalanine. The retained sequence is limited to the CDR3, 45 bases, with the frame set at the first base. The treatment or condition label for this specimen denotes: in vitro stimulation with specific CMV peptide epitopes to enrich CMV-specific T cells. This clonotype was observed a few times. Its antigen has not been determined. Qualities for individual bases were not recorded, and no much larger clone is one base off.

The receptor chain draws on TRBV7-8 and TRBJ2-1, and TRBD1 matches 9 of the central bases. The sequence was obtained from a human donor in good health (CMV status not recorded). Some clones in this sample may be carry-over from other donors' samples. The specimen was CD8+ T cells from cultured PBMCs, collected from culture after CMV antigen stimulation. Here the CDR3 is given as CASRDREFSYNEQFF. The nucleotide sequence reads as follows: TGTGCCAGCCGGGACAGGGAATTCTCCTACAATGAGCAGTTCTTC.